The rows below give T cell receptor beta chains drawn from one sample of a study of blood T cell repertoires in COVID-19. Assay: immunoSEQ multiplex PCR; the TCRdb copy retains only in-frame clones and omits some. This sample has around 280,000 clones, with nearly 90% found just once. Sample: PBMCs or T cells enriched from blood (not recorded which). The receptors derive from a woman between 18 and 29 years old with acute COVID-19. CDR3s include the opening cysteine and the closing phenylalanine or tryptophan. The order of the fields is CDR3 length, clone size, D gene, J gene, V gene, CDR3 protein, CDR3 DNA. The D gene is left open where the match is weak. The size entry is marked missing in some rows and otherwise reads once, few, many or a size class.

16 . TRBD1 TRBJ1-1 TRBV11-3 CASSQGTGEVYTEAFF TGTGCCAGCAGCCAAGGGACAGGTGAGGTATATACTGAAGCTTTCTTT
15 . TRBD2 TRBJ2-7 TRBV29-1 CSVGGGSGTTYEQYF TGCAGCGTTGGGGGGGGGAGCGGGACCACCTACGAGCAGTACTTC
13 . TRBD1 TRBJ1-1 TRBV6-5 CASSYSRQGQAFF TGTGCCAGCAGTTACTCGAGACAGGGGCAGGCTTTCTTT
14 . . TRBJ1-5 TRBV19 CASSIREGLQPQHF TGTGCCAGTAGTATACGGGAGGGATTGCAGCCCCAGCATTTT
14 . TRBD1 TRBJ2-4 TRBV18 CASSAGDRGDIQYF TGTGCCAGCTCGGCTGGGGACAGGGGTGACATTCAGTACTTC
14 once . TRBJ1-2 TRBV6-2/TRBV6-3 CASSYLENNYGYTF TGTGCCAGCAGTTACCTGGAGAATAACTATGGCTACACCTTC
13 . . TRBJ2-5 TRBV9 CASSVSRQETQYF TGTGCCAGCAGCGTATCCAGACAAGAGACCCAGTACTTC
13 once . TRBJ2-7 TRBV6-5 CASSYSQGREQYF TGTGCCAGCAGTTACTCGCAGGGGCGGGAGCAGTACTTC
18 . TRBD1 TRBJ2-7 TRBV7-2 CASSLANGGQGFSYEQYF TGTGCCAGCAGCTTAGCCAATGGGGGACAGGGGTTCTCCTACGAGCAGTACTTC
12 . . TRBJ1-1 TRBV30 CAWSSGTSEAFF TGTGCCTGGAGTTCCGGGACTTCCGAAGCTTTCTTT
15 . TRBD2 TRBJ2-1 TRBV5-1 CASSPGGSQYNEQFF TGCGCCAGCAGCCCCGGGGGGTCACAATACAATGAGCAGTTCTTC
16 . TRBD1 TRBJ2-5 TRBV24-1 CATSDSAAGGLETQYF TGTGCCACCAGTGATTCGGCCGCAGGGGGTTTGGAGACCCAGTACTTC
14 . TRBD1 TRBJ2-2 TRBV19 CASRMGQYTGELFF TGTGCCAGTAGAATGGGACAGTACACCGGGGAGCTGTTTTTT
15 . TRBD1 TRBJ1-6 TRBV7-9 CASSYATGPYSPLHF TGTGCCAGCAGCTACGCGACAGGGCCATATTCACCCCTCCACTTT
13 . . TRBJ2-2 TRBV6-5 CASTKPNTGELFF TGTGCCAGCACCAAGCCGAACACCGGGGAGCTGTTTTTT
15 . TRBD1 TRBJ2-7 TRBV6-1 CASSEGRTGAYEQYF TGTGCCAGCAGTGAGGGTCGGACAGGAGCCTACGAGCAGTACTTC
16 . . TRBJ2-3 TRBV9 CASSTEIAGRTDTQYF TGTGCCAGCAGCACAGAGATTGCGGGACGCACAGATACGCAGTATTTT
15 . TRBD2 TRBJ2-3 TRBV10-2 CASGRLAGDPDTQYF TGCGCCAGCGGTCGACTAGCGGGAGACCCAGATACGCAGTATTTT
15 few TRBD2 TRBJ2-7 TRBV28 CASSLAGGVPYEQYF TGTGCCAGCAGTTTAGCGGGAGGGGTTCCCTACGAGCAGTACTTC
14 once . TRBJ2-5 TRBV5-4 CASSFGGVGETQYF TGTGCCAGCAGCTTCGGAGGGGTCGGGGAGACCCAGTACTTC
16 . TRBD2 TRBJ2-1 TRBV28 CASSFLLAGGNNEQFF TGTGCCAGCAGTTTCCTACTAGCGGGAGGTAACAATGAGCAGTTCTTC
15 once TRBD1 TRBJ2-3 TRBV6-5 CASRRSGGSTDTQYF TGTGCCAGCAGGAGATCAGGGGGAAGCACAGATACGCAGTATTTT
15 . . TRBJ1-5 TRBV6-5 CASSSTGFNNQPQHF TGTGCCAGCAGTTCCACGGGGTTCAATAATCAGCCCCAGCATTTT
15 . TRBD2 TRBJ2-1 TRBV10-2 CASSEAILAGDEQFF TGCGCCAGCAGTGAGGCTATACTAGCGGGCGATGAGCAGTTCTTC
13 . TRBD2 TRBJ2-5 TRBV14 CASSPRRLAGRYF TGTGCCAGCAGCCCCCGTCGGCTAGCGGGAAGGTACTTC
15 . TRBD2 TRBJ2-1 TRBV30 CAWSGLAGARYEQFF TGTGCCTGGAGCGGACTAGCGGGAGCTCGTTATGAGCAGTTCTTC
18 . TRBD1 TRBJ1-4 TRBV30 CAWSDRPTTGWKDEKLFF TGTGCCTGGAGTGATCGACCCACGACAGGGTGGAAGGATGAAAAACTGTTTTTT
17 . TRBD2 TRBJ2-7 TRBV29-1 CSVVGVAGVPLSYEQYF TGCAGCGTTGTGGGGGTAGCGGGAGTCCCATTATCCTACGAGCAGTACTTC
14 . TRBD1 TRBJ2-1 TRBV20-1 CSASSGTGYNEQFF TGCAGTGCTAGTTCTGGGACAGGCTACAATGAGCAGTTCTTC
13 . . TRBJ1-1 TRBV10-1 CASRDSVNTEAFF TGCGCCAGCAGGGACAGCGTGAACACTGAAGCTTTCTTT
15 . . TRBJ1-5 TRBV7-8 CASSLSGGVRQPQHF TGTGCCAGCAGCCTTTCGGGGGGCGTGCGACAGCCCCAGCATTTT
12 once . TRBJ1-5 TRBV3-1/TRBV3-2 CASSHTGQPQHF TGTGCCAGCAGCCACACCGGGCAGCCCCAGCATTTT
16 . . TRBJ1-5 TRBV27 CASRPAAHVAGQPQHF TGTGCCAGCAGACCCGCGGCCCACGTGGCGGGTCAGCCCCAGCATTTT
17 once TRBD2 TRBJ2-1 TRBV7-3 CASSPFPAGSSYNEQFF TGTGCCAGCAGCCCCTTTCCAGCGGGAAGCTCCTACAATGAGCAGTTCTTC
15 . TRBD2 TRBJ2-1 TRBV4-3 CASSVGLAVYNEQFF TGCGCCAGCAGTGTGGGACTAGCGGTATACAATGAGCAGTTCTTC
14 . TRBD1 TRBJ2-7 TRBV18 CASSPGQGFDEQYF TGTGCCAGCTCACCCGGACAGGGGTTCGACGAGCAGTACTTC
15 . TRBD2 TRBJ2-3 TRBV5-4 CASSLWRELVDTQYF TGTGCCAGCAGCTTATGGCGGGAGTTGGTAGATACGCAGTATTTT
15 . . TRBJ1-3 TRBV28 CASSSRGTAGNTIYF TGTGCCAGCAGTTCCCGCGGGACGGCTGGAAACACCATATATTTT